The present T cell receptor beta chain was sequenced within a study of blood T cell repertoires in COVID-19. Repertoires were generated with immunoSEQ multiplex PCR, while TCRdb's copy carries only in-frame clones and drops some. The sample records over 200,000 clones, 70% to 90% being singletons. CDR1 SQVTM and CDR2 ANQGSEA come from the germline V gene. The CDR3 totals 12 residues. V gave up 6 bases and J gave up 11 bases; unmatched junction bases: 5. The sample consisted of peripheral blood. The clonotype was recovered from a woman between 50 and 59 years old with acute or convalescent COVID-19. This sequence joins TRBV29-1 and TRBJ1-4, with 11 bases lining up with TRBD1. DNA for the CDR3: TGCAGCGTGGGGGGACAGGGGGATAAACTGTTTTTT. It yields the protein CSVGGQGDKLFF. The complete variable domain, with remaining parts taken from reference TRBV29-1 and TRBJ1-4, reads SAVISQKPSRDICQRGTSLTIQCQVDSQVTMMFWYRQQPGQSLTLIATANQGSEATYESGFVIDKFPISRPNLTFSTLTVSNMSPEDSSIYLCSVGGQGDKLFFGSGTQLSVL.